This T cell receptor (beta chain) was observed in a study of blood T cells in healthy people across ages. Study-level points and caveats: Naive CD4+ cell counts and diversity both ran higher in long-lived than in aged donors. Getting older went along with TCR beta diversity per million T cells dropping roughly linearly.

The CDR3 length is 15 residues. The germline V gene has CDR1 GTSNPN and CDR2 SVGIG (reference sequence). Trimming pared 3 bases from V and 5 bases from J, leaving 17 bases between. Note on this clonotype: Its matching antigen is unknown.

Together with a sample-barcoded 5' primer, a J-beta primer mix was included in a second PCR lasting about 7 to 11 cycles. Via MiXCR, TCRdb re-called the 5' RACE reads, giving one row per CDR3 protein. The table includes around 1.5 million distinct CDR3 sequences, about 32% detected once. Healthy Caucasian individuals from Russia aged about 6 to 90 served as donors. The sequence was obtained from a woman under 40 in good health. The sequencing input was blood. The chain combines TRBV30 with TRBJ1-5; D remains unclear. CDR3: CAWSVGPGGDQPQHF. The CDR3 nucleotides read TGTGCCTGGAGCGTCGGGCCCGGCGGAGATCAGCCCCAGCATTTT.